These 5 T cell receptor beta chains were sequenced from one sample in a study of cytomegalovirus exposure and HLA in healthy donors. The PCR used 60 Vbeta and 13 Jbeta primers. Assay used: immunoSEQ multiplex PCR; TCRdb lists only in-frame clones, some missing. The sample records some 130,000 clones, approximately 78% being singletons. Sequenced: PBMCs. Source of these receptors: a female donor in good health and CMV-seronegative.

The chain is built from TRBV19 and TRBJ1-4, with a tentative D call TRBD1 (6 bases). The V end was cut by 6 bases, the J end by 10 bases, with 21 bases between. CDR1 LNHDA and CDR2 SQIVND come from the germline V gene (reference sequence). The CDR3 consists of 15 residues. The CDR3 DNA reads as TGTGCCAGTAGGACGGACAGCTCGGCGAGCCGAAAACTGTTTTTT. It codes for CASRTDSSASRKLFF.

The chain combines TRBV6-1 with TRBJ1-1; a possible D gene is TRBD1 (5 bases). Trimming pared 8 bases from V and 0 bases from J, leaving 16 bases between. The CDR3 is 15 residues long. Germline-derived CDR1 and CDR2 are MNHNS and SASEGT. Here the CDR3 reads CASGAGAPMNTEAFF. CDR3 nucleotides: TGTGCCAGCGGGGCGGGAGCGCCGATGAACACTGAAGCTTTCTTT.

V and J are TRBV6-6 and TRBJ2-7; weak D call: TRBD1 (5 bases). The CDR3 totals 13 residues. The germline gives CDR1 MNHNY, CDR2 SVGAGI (reference sequence). V was clipped by 7 bases and J by 2 bases, with 12 bases between them. The CDR3 sequence is CASTRAQTYEQYF. As DNA, the CDR3 is TGTGCCAGCACCAGGGCGCAGACCTACGAGCAGTACTTC.

This clone has a single count. This chain connects TRBV13 to TRBJ2-7, with 7 positions matching TRBD2. The junction had 11 bases not matched to a gene; V was cut back by 4 bases and J by 2 bases. CDR3 length: 16 residues. The germline V gene encodes CDR1 PRHDT and CDR2 FYEKMQ (reference sequence). The CDR3 nucleotides read TGTGCCAGCAGCTCTCGGGGCGGGAGTAACCCCTACGAGCAGTACTTC. It translates to CASSSRGGSNPYEQYF.

V gene TRBV7-2 combines with J gene TRBJ1-2; tentative D call: TRBD1 (6 bases). Germline loops: CDR1 SGHTA, CDR2 FQGNSA. Deletions cut 3 bases from V and 2 bases from J, with 7 bases between. The CDR3 has 13 amino acids. CDR3 in DNA: TGTGCCAGCAGCTTTCAGGGGAACTATGGCTACACCTTC. Its protein product is CASSFQGNYGYTF.